These T cell receptor beta chains were read from a single sample in a study of CD8+ T cells in alopecia areata. The table came from immunoSEQ multiplex PCR; TCRdb's copy has only in-frame clones and leaves some out. The sample has about 200,000 clones; over 45% are singletons. The material sequenced was CD4+ T cells sorted from blood, taken at week 24, from a patient treated with tofacitinib. These receptors originate from a human donor with alopecia areata. CDR3s include the opening cysteine and the closing phenylalanine or tryptophan. The order of the fields is CDR3 protein, CDR3 DNA, V gene, clone size, J gene, D gene. D genes are given only for firm matches. Clone size is not always given. Where it is, it says once, few, many or a class for expanded clones.

cdr3_aa: CSVRLRLGGTYEQYF; cdr3_nt: TGCAGCGTTCGGCTAAGACTGGGGGGTACCTACGAGCAGTACTTC; v_call: TRBV29-1; clone_size: -; j_call: TRBJ2-7; d_call: -
cdr3_aa: CASSPRLDGTDTQYF; cdr3_nt: TGTGCCAGCAGCCCACGTTTGGACGGCACAGATACGCAGTATTTT; v_call: TRBV9; clone_size: -; j_call: TRBJ2-3; d_call: -
cdr3_aa: CASSPGVQEQFF; cdr3_nt: TGCGCCAGCAGCCCGGGTGTACAAGAGCAGTTCTTC; v_call: TRBV5-1; clone_size: -; j_call: TRBJ2-1; d_call: -
cdr3_aa: CASSLMTGGTEAFF; cdr3_nt: TGTGCCAGCAGCTTAATGACAGGCGGGACTGAAGCTTTCTTT; v_call: TRBV7-9; clone_size: -; j_call: TRBJ1-1; d_call: -
cdr3_aa: CSVLGRGYTDTQYF; cdr3_nt: TGCAGCGTTTTGGGCAGGGGGTACACAGATACGCAGTATTTT; v_call: TRBV29-1; clone_size: -; j_call: TRBJ2-3; d_call: TRBD1
cdr3_aa: CASSLGTGTYGYTF; cdr3_nt: TGTGCCAGCAGCCTGGGGACAGGGACCTATGGCTACACCTTC; v_call: TRBV6-6; clone_size: -; j_call: TRBJ1-2; d_call: TRBD1
cdr3_aa: CASSVGISGYYNEQFF; cdr3_nt: TGTGCCAGCAGCGTAGGAATCAGCGGGTACTACAATGAGCAGTTCTTC; v_call: TRBV9; clone_size: -; j_call: TRBJ2-1; d_call: -
cdr3_aa: CASSQSGPNEQFF; cdr3_nt: TGTGCCAGCAGCCAATCCGGGCCCAATGAGCAGTTCTTC; v_call: TRBV14; clone_size: -; j_call: TRBJ2-1; d_call: -
cdr3_aa: CASNGDSGNTIYF; cdr3_nt: TGTGCCAGCAACGGCGACTCTGGAAACACCATATATTTT; v_call: TRBV9; clone_size: few; j_call: TRBJ1-3; d_call: -
cdr3_aa: CASSWTDVRHGYTF; cdr3_nt: TGTGCCAGCAGCTGGACTGATGTTCGTCATGGCTACACCTTC; v_call: TRBV7-9; clone_size: -; j_call: TRBJ1-2; d_call: -
cdr3_aa: CASSSWTIKETQYF; cdr3_nt: TGTGCCAGCAGCTCGTGGACAATTAAAGAGACCCAGTACTTC; v_call: TRBV7-2; clone_size: -; j_call: TRBJ2-5; d_call: -
cdr3_aa: CASSTGFTRTKNIQYF; cdr3_nt: TGTGCCAGCAGCACAGGGTTCACCCGAACCAAAAACATTCAGTACTTC; v_call: TRBV27; clone_size: -; j_call: TRBJ2-4; d_call: -
cdr3_aa: CSALAGGNTGELFF; cdr3_nt: TGCAGCGCCCTAGCGGGGGGGAACACCGGGGAGCTGTTTTTT; v_call: TRBV29-1; clone_size: -; j_call: TRBJ2-2; d_call: TRBD2
cdr3_aa: CASSYARGNQPQHF; cdr3_nt: TGTGCCAGCAGCTATGCCCGGGGCAATCAGCCCCAGCATTTT; v_call: TRBV28; clone_size: -; j_call: TRBJ1-5; d_call: -
cdr3_aa: CASSSQSGVRNTEAFF; cdr3_nt: TGTGCCAGCAGCTCACAGTCGGGGGTTCGGAACACTGAAGCTTTCTTT; v_call: TRBV7-2; clone_size: -; j_call: TRBJ1-1; d_call: -
cdr3_aa: CASSRWGGTRNEQFF; cdr3_nt: TGTGCCAGCAGCCGGTGGGGAGGGACTCGCAATGAGCAGTTCTTC; v_call: TRBV7-9; clone_size: -; j_call: TRBJ2-1; d_call: TRBD2
cdr3_aa: CASSDQQGAGYGYTF; cdr3_nt: TGTGCCAGCAGTGACCAACAGGGGGCTGGCTATGGCTACACCTTC; v_call: TRBV25-1; clone_size: -; j_call: TRBJ1-2; d_call: TRBD1
cdr3_aa: CAWKDGPRGVDEQYF; cdr3_nt: TGTGCCTGGAAGGATGGACCGCGGGGCGTAGACGAGCAGTACTTC; v_call: TRBV30; clone_size: -; j_call: TRBJ2-7; d_call: -
cdr3_aa: CASSNRDSRYEQYF; cdr3_nt: TGTGCCAGCAGCAACCGGGACTCGCGCTACGAGCAGTACTTC; v_call: TRBV13; clone_size: -; j_call: TRBJ2-7; d_call: -
cdr3_aa: CAWSSGGLNIQYF; cdr3_nt: TGTGCCTGGAGTTCTGGGGGGCTAAACATTCAGTACTTC; v_call: TRBV30; clone_size: -; j_call: TRBJ2-4; d_call: -
cdr3_aa: CASSEGLVETQYF; cdr3_nt: TGTGCCAGCAGTGAAGGACTAGTGGAGACCCAGTACTTC; v_call: TRBV2; clone_size: -; j_call: TRBJ2-5; d_call: -
cdr3_aa: CASSPRQGRIDTQYF; cdr3_nt: TGTGCCAGCAGTCCCCGACAGGGAAGGATAGATACGCAGTATTTT; v_call: TRBV27; clone_size: few; j_call: TRBJ2-3; d_call: TRBD1